This TCR beta chain was obtained from a study of blood T cells in healthy people across ages. Through a sample-barcoded 5' primer and a J-beta primer mix, a second PCR was run for about 6 to 12 cycles. Every cDNA was tagged by a template-switch adaptor with 12 random nucleotides. TCRdb redid the calling of the 5' RACE reads with MiXCR, one entry per CDR3 protein. The sample consists of hundreds of thousands of distinct CDR3 sequences, approximately 53% of them appearing once. Every sample had a minimum of 6.5 million PBMCs isolated. Germline lookup yields CDR1 MNHNS and CDR2 SASEGT. This CDR3 region has 13 residues. The V gene lost 6 bases and the J gene lost 8 bases, with 16 bases spanning the gap.

Sequenced: blood. V gene TRBV6-1 combines with J gene TRBJ1-2; D is undetermined. The receptor's source is a man in his forties in good health. This CDR3 reads CASSDLEEGGYTF. The CDR3 DNA reads TGTGCCAGCAGCGACCTTGAAGAGGGAGGCTACACCTTC.